The 30 T cell receptor beta chains below come from one sample, sequenced in a study of memory B cells and T cells in multiple sclerosis. Assay: immunoSEQ multiplex PCR; the TCRdb copy retains only in-frame clones and omits some. This sample has about 7,600 clones, with about 60% found just once. Material: memory (CD45RO+) CD8+ T cells from blood. Source of these receptors: a human donor with multiple sclerosis.

The rearrangement joins TRBV11-2 to TRBJ2-5; no clear D. From germline, CDR1 is SGHAT and CDR2 FQNNGV. CDR3 length: 13 amino acids. Trimming removed 5 bases at V and 5 bases at J, with 12 bases between. The CDR3, as DNA: TGTGCCAGCAGCCCCCCGTCTAGGGAGACCCAGTACTTC. The encoded protein is CASSPPSRETQYF. Based on the CDR3 plus reference TRBV11-2 and TRBJ2-5, the full variable domain is EAGVAQSPRYKIIEKRQSVAFWCNPISGHATLYWYQQILGQGPKLLIQFQNNGVVDDSQLPKDRFSAERLKGVDSTLKIQPAKLEDSAVYLCASSPPSRETQYFGPGTRLLVL.

This clone has a handful of counts. The rearrangement links TRBV6-1 to TRBJ1-5; TRBD1 aligns across 9 bases. The junction had 16 bases not matched to a gene; V was cut back by 4 bases and J by 3 bases. There are 19 residues in the CDR3. The V gene's germline CDR1 is MNHNS and CDR2 SASEGT. CDR3 in DNA: TGTGCCAGCAGTGTCCCCAACAGGGGGCTGGTTTTTCCCAATCAGCCCCAGCATTTT. It codes for CASSVPNRGLVFPNQPQHF.

This clone turned up a few times. The gene calls are TRBV9 and TRBJ1-1; the D gene is possibly TRBD1 (6 bases). V dropped 1 base and J dropped 3 bases, with 13 bases sitting between them. CDR1 is SGDLS and CDR2 is YYNGEE in the germline V gene. This CDR3 region has 15 residues. Here the CDR3 reads CASSVLRQDHTEAFF. Here the CDR3 DNA reads TGTGCCAGCAGCGTACTAAGACAGGATCACACTGAAGCTTTCTTT.

This clone was seen a handful of times. The genes are TRBV19 and TRBJ2-2, with TRBD1 as a possible D gene (7 bases). Germline CDR1 LNHDA, CDR2 SQIVND (reference sequence). CDR3 size: 19 residues. Trimming took off 5 bases at V and 3 bases at J, with 25 bases between the two ends. The CDR3 is CASSDRDSAGIGDTGELFF. CDR3 in DNA: TGTGCCAGTAGTGACCGGGACAGCGCGGGGATAGGGGACACCGGGGAGCTGTTTTTT.

The chain joins TRBV6-4 to TRBJ2-3, with a weak D call TRBD1 (5 bases). Trimming removed 6 bases from V and 1 base from J, with 11 bases in between. CDR1 and CDR2 from the germline V gene are MRHNA and SNTAGT. This CDR3 has 14 residues. The CDR3 nucleotides read TGTGCCAGCAGCCCCAGGGCAGGCACAGATACGCAGTATTTT. It translates to CASSPRAGTDTQYF.

CDR3 region: CASSYGLPYEQFF. DNA for the CDR3: TGTGCCAGCAGTTACGGCCTCCCCTATGAGCAGTTCTTC. This rearrangement joins TRBV6-5 to TRBJ2-1; D gene unclear. This CDR3 contains 13 residues. The V end lost 2 bases, the J end lost 8 bases, and 10 bases lay between the germline ends. Looked up from germline, CDR1 is MNHEY and CDR2 is SVGAGI.

The genes are TRBV7-9 and TRBJ2-5, with TRBD1 matching 10 bases. In germline, CDR1 is SEHNR, CDR2 FQNEAQ (reference sequence). Trimming cost V 0 bases and J 7 bases; bases outside gene matches: 8. The CDR3 runs to 16 residues. CDR3 loop: CASSLAGQGYRVTQYF. The DNA for the CDR3 is TGTGCCAGCAGCTTAGCGGGACAGGGGTACCGGGTGACCCAGTACTTC.

The chain joins TRBV28 to TRBJ1-5, with D uncertain. The V and J ends lost 4 bases and 6 bases respectively, with 16 bases between them. CDR1 is MDHEN, CDR2 SYDVKM, per germline. The CDR3 spans 15 residues. The CDR3 region has the DNA TGTGCCAGCAGTTCCCGGGTCCTACGCACTCAGCCCCAGCATTTT. Translated, it gives CASSSRVLRTQPQHF.

The chain is built from TRBV6-1 and TRBJ1-5; 8 bases fit TRBD1. There are 14 residues in the CDR3. V lost 6 bases and J lost 2; bases outside the gene matches: 3. Germline CDR1 and CDR2: MNHNS and SASEGT. This CDR3 reads CASRRTGRNQPQHF. The CDR3 nucleotides read TGTGCCAGCAGAAGGACAGGGCGCAATCAGCCCCAGCATTTT.

The rearrangement joins TRBV7-2 to TRBJ2-7; 9 positions agree with TRBD1. V lost 8 bases, J lost 9 bases, and 14 bases stayed unmatched. CDR3 size: 14 residues. The germline V gene encodes CDR1 SGHTA and CDR2 FQGNSA. CDR3 nucleotides: TGTGCCAGCTTACCCGGGACAGGGTATTTGGGGCAGTACTTC. Its translation: CASLPGTGYLGQYF. Based on the CDR3 plus reference TRBV7-2 and TRBJ2-7, the full variable domain is GAGVSQSPSNKVTEKGKDVELRCDPISGHTALYWYRQSLGQGLEFLIYFQGNSAPDKSGLPSDRFSAERTGGSVSTLTIQRTQQEDSAVYLCASLPGTGYLGQYFGPGTRLTVT.

The chain is built from TRBV4-1 and TRBJ2-7, with 9 nucleotides matching TRBD1. The CDR3 length is 15 residues. V lost 2 bases, J lost 5 bases, and 7 bases stayed unmatched. The germline V gene encodes CDR1 MGHRA and CDR2 YSYEKL. CDR3 loop: CASSQRDRVRDEQYF. CDR3 coding DNA: TGCGCCAGCAGCCAACGGGACAGGGTGCGCGACGAGCAGTACTTC.

This clone was counted between two and nine times. The chain couples TRBV12-5 to TRBJ2-1; TRBD1 is a possible D gene (6 bases). Germline CDR1 and CDR2: LGHNT and FRNRAP. Deletions cut 2 bases from V and 4 bases from J, with 9 bases between. The length of the CDR3 is 14 residues. CDR3 loop: CASGLTGLYNEQFF. DNA of the CDR3: TGTGCTAGTGGTTTGACAGGGTTATACAATGAGCAGTTCTTC.

The V and J genes are TRBV4-1 and TRBJ2-7, with 7 positions matching TRBD2. The CDR3 extends over 14 amino acids. The V segment lost 1 base and the J segment 3 bases; nucleotides outside the gene matches: 3. CDR1 is MGHRA, CDR2 YSYEKL, per germline. DNA of the CDR3: TGCGCCAGCAGCCAAGGGGGGGGGTTCTACGAGCAGTACTTC. Encoded protein: CASSQGGGFYEQYF.

This chain joins TRBV7-9 and TRBJ2-7; D unclear. Germline CDR1 and CDR2: SEHNR and FQNEAQ (reference sequence). The CDR3 consists of 16 residues. Deletions cut 6 bases from V and 0 bases from J, with 18 bases between. In DNA, the CDR3 is TGTGCCAGCAGTGCGGCGTCTTCCGATCCCTCCTACGAGCAGTACTTC. Its translation is CASSAASSDPSYEQYF.

The V and J genes are TRBV28 and TRBJ2-2, with 9 bases that match TRBD1. The germline gives CDR1 MDHEN, CDR2 SYDVKM. Unmatched junction bases numbered 1, after V lost 2 bases and J lost 3 bases. The CDR3 totals 15 residues. This chain's CDR3 is CASSLGDRDTGELFF. Here the CDR3 DNA reads TGTGCCAGCAGTTTAGGGGACAGGGACACCGGGGAGCTGTTTTTT.

The chain links TRBV18 to TRBJ1-5, with D perhaps TRBD1 (5 bases). There are 14 residues in the CDR3. Germline-derived CDR1 and CDR2 are KGHSH and LQKENI. V gave up 2 bases and J gave up 6 bases, with 11 bases separating them. The CDR3 is CASSPGRGGQPQHF. In nucleotides, the CDR3 is TGTGCCAGCTCACCAGGGAGGGGAGGTCAGCCCCAGCATTTT.

This clone qualifies as medium-sized. The gene calls are TRBV12-5 and TRBJ1-5; TRBD1 matches at 7 bases. Germline CDR1 is LGHNT and CDR2 is FRNRAP. The CDR3 runs to 16 residues. With V trimmed by 1 base and J by 1 base, 4 bases remained unmatched. DNA for the CDR3: TGTGCTAGTGGTTTGGGATCGGACAGGAGCAATCAGCCCCAGCATTTT. This codes for CASGLGSDRSNQPQHF.

This clone came up a few times. The J gene is TRBJ1-6, the V gene TRBV9; D call uncertain. Trimming stripped 2 bases from V and 12 bases from J, with 9 bases between. Germline CDR1 SGDLS, CDR2 YYNGEE. The CDR3 has 12 amino acids. The CDR3 is CASSVGGGPLHF. The CDR3, as DNA: TGTGCCAGCAGCGTTGGAGGTGGACCCCTCCACTTT.

The sample holds one count of this clone. In the same sample, other DNA sequences code for this CDR3. The chain combines TRBV7-6 with TRBJ2-7; 9 bases map to TRBD1. The CDR3 length is 15 residues. The germline CDR1 and CDR2 sequences are SGHVS and FNYEAQ. V lost 4 bases, J lost 4 bases, and 8 bases stayed unmatched. CDR3 coding DNA: TGTGCCAGCAGCTCCGGGACAGGGAAAGCTTACGAGCAGTACTTC. Translation: CASSSGTGKAYEQYF.

There are a few counts of this clone. The chain employs TRBV7-2 and TRBJ2-7, with 7 bases lining up with TRBD2. The CDR3 loop spans 14 amino acids. From germline, CDR1 is SGHTA and CDR2 FQGNSA. Unmatched junction bases numbered 11, after V lost 8 bases and J lost 4 bases. The CDR3 protein is CASRPGQGLYEQYF. DNA for the CDR3: TGTGCCAGCCGCCCTGGGCAGGGACTATACGAGCAGTACTTC.

This chain links TRBV20-1 with TRBJ1-1; D perhaps matches TRBD1 (6 bases). V was pared by 7 bases and J by 7 bases, with 13 bases between. CDR1 and CDR2 (germline): DFQATT, SNEGSKA (reference sequence). This CDR3 has 11 residues. CDR3 sequence (DNA): TGCAGTGTTCTACAGGGTAATGAAGCTTTCTTT. Translated: CSVLQGNEAFF.

This clone was counted a few times. The gene calls are TRBV28 and TRBJ1-4; D is uncertain. Germline CDR1 reads MDHEN; CDR2 reads SYDVKM. The CDR3 has 15 amino acids. Between the trimmed V and J ends, which lost 2 bases and 6 bases, there was a span of 13 bases. CDR3 amino acids: CASSLSGRVDEKLFF. CDR3 nucleotides: TGTGCCAGCAGTTTAAGTGGGAGGGTCGATGAAAAACTGTTTTTT.

The V call is TRBV9, the J call TRBJ2-7, with D perhaps matching TRBD1 (6 bases). V gave up 3 bases and J gave up 9 bases, with 22 bases separating them. Germline CDR1 and CDR2: SGDLS and YYNGEE. The CDR3 runs 15 residues. The CDR3 here is CASSGSGTTSFGQYF. CDR3 in DNA: TGTGCCAGCAGCGGATCCGGGACAACTAGTTTCGGGCAGTACTTC.

This chain joins TRBV27 and TRBJ2-5; D may be TRBD1 (5 bases). The V end was cut by 2 bases, the J end by 2 bases, with 9 bases between. The germline CDR1 and CDR2 sequences are MNHEY and SMNVEV (reference sequence). The CDR3 length is 14 residues. The DNA of the CDR3 is TGTGCCAGCAGTTTAGGGGCAGGGCAAGAGACCCAGTACTTC. Protein product: CASSLGAGQETQYF.

The chain uses TRBV30 and TRBJ2-7, with D perhaps TRBD1 (8 bases). CDR1 and CDR2 from the germline V gene are GTSNPN and SVGIG (reference sequence). CDR3 size: 14 residues. V lost 0 bases and J 5 bases, leaving 14 bases between the germline ends. CDR3 DNA sequence: TGTGCCTGGAGTGTAGGACAGGGAGGGAACGAGCAGTACTTC. Its translation: CAWSVGQGGNEQYF.

Worth noting for this clone: The junction and the germline gene differ at one end; a read error may be behind it. The chain recombines TRBV30 with TRBJ2-6; TRBD1 is a possible D gene (5 bases). The germline V gene encodes CDR1 GTSNPN and CDR2 SVGIG (reference sequence). The CDR3 loop spans 16 amino acids. DNA of the CDR3: TGTGCCTGGAGTGTACCGGCAGGCCATGGGGCCACCGTCCTGACTTTC. This translates into CAWSVPAGHGATVLTF.

About this clone itself: Within the sample, other DNA sequences also encode this same CDR3. The rearrangement uses TRBV6-4 and TRBJ2-1; TRBD2 matches at 7 bases. This CDR3 spans 15 amino acids. The V gene's germline CDR1 is MRHNA and CDR2 SNTAGT. V shed 0 bases and J 1 base; nucleotides not matched to a gene: 0. The CDR3 bases are TGTGCCAGCAGTGACTCTAGCGGGTCCTACAATGAGCAGTTCTTC. Translation gives CASSDSSGSYNEQFF.

The chain links TRBV2 to TRBJ1-5; D possibly corresponds to TRBD1 (5 bases). The CDR3 sequence is 11 residues long. CDR1 and CDR2 from the germline V gene are SNHLY and FYNNEI. Trimming took off 7 bases at V and 13 bases at J, with 14 bases between the two ends. The CDR3 nucleotides are TGTGCCAGCAAGGGGTTGCAACTTCAGCATTTT. Protein: CASKGLQLQHF.

Regarding this clone: The junction does not match germline at one end; this may be a read error. The chain is built from TRBV7-3 and TRBJ2-7, with unresolved D. CDR1 and CDR2 from the germline V gene are SGHTA and FQGTGA. The CDR3 spans 13 residues. CDR3 in amino acids: CASSYDNSYEQSF. DNA of the CDR3: TGTGCCAGCAGTTACGACAACTCCTACGAGCAGTCCTTC.

The CDR3 protein is CAIMGGGWQYF. The CDR3 nucleotides read TGTGCCATCATGGGAGGGGGGTGGCAGTACTTC. The chain couples TRBV10-3 to TRBJ2-7; the D gene is possibly TRBD2 (7 bases). Germline CDR1 and CDR2: ENHRY and SYGVKD. The CDR3 length is 11 residues. Trimming left V 7 bases short and J 9 bases short, with 13 bases between.